The rows below give T cell receptor beta chains drawn from one sample of a study of response to subunit inactivated influenza vaccine. TCRdb processed the RT-PCR reads anew with MiXCR; each CDR3 protein has one entry. The sample records around 530,000 distinct CDR3 sequences, 16% being singletons. This specimen consisted of CD4+ T cells sorted from PBMCs, obtained around 2 years after vaccination. These TCRs come from a man in his fifties or sixties who received an inactivated influenza vaccine. Both conserved end residues are part of each CDR3. D genes are given only for firm matches. The listing skips clone size in some rows; elsewhere it reads once, few, many or a size class.

>NA|TRBJ2-2|TRBV27|NA
CASSFTKNTGELFF
TGTGCCAGCAGTTTTACCAAGAACACCGGGGAGCTGTTTTTT
>NA|TRBJ2-7|TRBV6-1|NA
CASRKEGRGSYEQYF
TGTGCCAGCAGGAAAGAGGGACGGGGCTCCTACGAGCAGTACTTC
>TRBD1|TRBJ1-2|TRBV6-5|many
CASSSGTGIYGYTF
TGTGCCAGCAGTTCCGGGACAGGCATATATGGCTACACCTTC
>TRBD2|TRBJ2-7|TRBV6-5|few
CASSYGTSGYEQYF
TGTGCCAGCAGTTACGGGACTAGCGGGTACGAGCAGTACTTC
>NA|TRBJ1-2|TRBV19|NA
CASSISGGTYGYTF
TGTGCCAGTAGTATTTCGGGGGGTACCTATGGCTACACCTTC
>TRBD2|TRBJ2-7|TRBV5-1|few
CASSRRTGTSYEQYF
TGCGCCAGCAGCCGACGGACCGGGACTAGCTACGAGCAGTACTTC
>TRBD2|TRBJ2-7|TRBV7-8|NA
CASSTRAGVSYEQYF
TGTGCCAGCAGCACACGAGCGGGAGTCTCCTACGAGCAGTACTTC
>NA|TRBJ1-5|TRBV10-3|NA
CAIGGGNQPQHF
TGTGCCATCGGTGGGGGCAATCAGCCCCAGCATTTT
>NA|TRBJ2-7|TRBV12-3/TRBV12-4|NA
CASSLGGAIAYEQYF
TGTGCCAGCAGTTTAGGCGGGGCTATCGCCTACGAGCAGTACTTC
>NA|TRBJ1-4|TRBV20-1|many
CSALTGINEKLFF
TGCAGTGCCTTGACAGGAATTAATGAAAAACTGTTTTTT
>TRBD2|TRBJ2-7|TRBV7-3|few
CASSYASGRQYEQYF
TGTGCCAGCAGCTACGCTAGCGGGAGACAGTACGAGCAGTACTTC
>NA|TRBJ2-1|TRBV4-2|many
CASSQKGRGDAQFF
TGTGCCAGCAGCCAAAAGGGGAGAGGGGACGCGCAGTTCTTC
>NA|TRBJ2-7|TRBV3-1|many
CASRAPSYEQYF
TGTGCCAGCAGAGCCCCCTCCTACGAGCAGTACTTC
>TRBD1|TRBJ2-7|TRBV3-1|few
CASSQTGGMNEQYF
TGTGCCAGCAGTCAGACAGGGGGTATGAACGAGCAGTACTTC
>NA|TRBJ1-1|TRBV29-1|few
CSVGGKGRTANTEAFF
TGCAGCGTTGGTGGGAAAGGAAGGACAGCTAACACTGAAGCTTTCTTT
>TRBD2|TRBJ2-7|TRBV18|NA
CASSPRGLGEQYF
TGTGCCAGCTCACCACGGGGACTAGGCGAGCAGTACTTC
>NA|TRBJ1-1|TRBV4-3|NA
CASSQDHKGTTNTEAFF
TGCGCCAGCAGCCAAGATCATAAGGGTACTACGAACACTGAAGCTTTCTTT
>NA|TRBJ2-1|TRBV24-1|NA
CATSDLVPTSYNEQFF
TGTGCCACCAGTGATTTGGTCCCGACTTCCTACAATGAGCAGTTCTTC
>NA|TRBJ2-3|TRBV7-7|NA
CASSRIGPGDTQYF
TGTGCCAGCAGCAGGATAGGGCCTGGAGATACGCAGTATTTT
>NA|TRBJ2-5|TRBV5-1|NA
CASSSGSGPQETQYF
TGCGCCAGCAGCTCGGGATCGGGGCCTCAAGAGACCCAGTACTTC